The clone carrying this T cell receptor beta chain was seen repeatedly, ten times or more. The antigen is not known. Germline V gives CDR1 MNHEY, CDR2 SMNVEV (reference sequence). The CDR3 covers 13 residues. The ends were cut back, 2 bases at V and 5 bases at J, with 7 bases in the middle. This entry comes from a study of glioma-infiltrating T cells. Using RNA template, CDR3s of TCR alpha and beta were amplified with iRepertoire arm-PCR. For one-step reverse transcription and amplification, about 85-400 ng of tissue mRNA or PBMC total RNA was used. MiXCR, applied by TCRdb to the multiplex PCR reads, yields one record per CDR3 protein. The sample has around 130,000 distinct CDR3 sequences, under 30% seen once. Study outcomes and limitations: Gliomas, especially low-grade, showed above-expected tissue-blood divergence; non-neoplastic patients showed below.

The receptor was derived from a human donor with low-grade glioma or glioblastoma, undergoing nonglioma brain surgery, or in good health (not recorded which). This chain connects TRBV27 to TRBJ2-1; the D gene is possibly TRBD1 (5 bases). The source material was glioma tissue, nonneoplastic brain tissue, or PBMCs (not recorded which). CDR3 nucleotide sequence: TGTGCCAGCAGTTTAAGGGGAAACAATGAGCAGTTCTTC. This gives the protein CASSLRGNNEQFF.